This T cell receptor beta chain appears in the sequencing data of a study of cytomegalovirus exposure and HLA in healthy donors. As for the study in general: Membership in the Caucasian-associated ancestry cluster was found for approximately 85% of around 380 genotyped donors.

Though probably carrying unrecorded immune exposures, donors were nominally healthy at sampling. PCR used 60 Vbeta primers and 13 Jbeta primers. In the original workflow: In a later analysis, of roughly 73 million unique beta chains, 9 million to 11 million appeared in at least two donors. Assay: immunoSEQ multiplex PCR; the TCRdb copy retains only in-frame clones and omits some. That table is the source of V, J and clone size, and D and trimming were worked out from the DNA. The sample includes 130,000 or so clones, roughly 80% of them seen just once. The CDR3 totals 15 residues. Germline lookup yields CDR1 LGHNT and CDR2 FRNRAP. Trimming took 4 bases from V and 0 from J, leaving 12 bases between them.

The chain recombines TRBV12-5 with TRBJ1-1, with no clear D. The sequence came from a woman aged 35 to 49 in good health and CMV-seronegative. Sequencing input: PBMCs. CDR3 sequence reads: CASGYDMAMNTEAFF. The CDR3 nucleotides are TGTGCTAGTGGTTATGACATGGCTATGAACACTGAAGCTTTCTTT. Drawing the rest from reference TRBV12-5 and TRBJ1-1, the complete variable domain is DARVTQTPRHKVTEMGQEVTMRCQPILGHNTVFWYRQTMMQGLELLAYFRNRAPLDDSGMPKDRFSAEMPDATLATLKIQPSEPRDSAVYFCASGYDMAMNTEAFFGQGTRLTVV.